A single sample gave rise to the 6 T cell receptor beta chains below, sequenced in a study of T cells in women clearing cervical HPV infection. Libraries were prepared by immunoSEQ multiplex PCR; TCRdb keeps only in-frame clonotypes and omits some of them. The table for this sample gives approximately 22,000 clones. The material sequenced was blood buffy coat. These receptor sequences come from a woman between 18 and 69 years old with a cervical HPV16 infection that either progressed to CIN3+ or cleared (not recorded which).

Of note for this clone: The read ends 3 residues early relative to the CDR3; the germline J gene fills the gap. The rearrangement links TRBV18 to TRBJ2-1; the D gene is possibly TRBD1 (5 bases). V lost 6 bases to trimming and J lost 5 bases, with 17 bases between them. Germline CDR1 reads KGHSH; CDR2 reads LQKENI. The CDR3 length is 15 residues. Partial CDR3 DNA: TGTGCCAGCTCGATACACTTAGGGGCAGACAATGAG. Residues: CASSIHLGADNE. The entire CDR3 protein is CASSIHLGADNEQFF.

The DNA read from the CDR3 is TGCAGCGTTGTTCCAGGGCTTATGAACACTGAA. Amino acid sequence: CSVVPGLMNTE. In full, the CDR3 is CSVVPGLMNTEAFF. The chain links TRBV29-1 to TRBJ1-1, with D possibly matching TRBD1 (5 bases). The missing CDR3 end, 3 residues past where the read stops, is filled in from the germline J gene. The CDR3 consists of 14 residues. CDR1 is SQVTM, CDR2 ANQGSEA, per germline. V dropped 4 bases and J dropped 0 bases, with 12 bases sitting between them.

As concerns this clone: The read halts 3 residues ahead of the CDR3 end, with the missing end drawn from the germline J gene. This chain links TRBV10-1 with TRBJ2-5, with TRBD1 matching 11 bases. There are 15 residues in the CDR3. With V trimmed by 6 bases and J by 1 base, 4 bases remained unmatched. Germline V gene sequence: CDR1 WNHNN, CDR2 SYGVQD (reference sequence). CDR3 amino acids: CASSVGTGGQETQYF. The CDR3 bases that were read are TGCGCCAGCAGCGTAGGGACAGGGGGCCAAGAGACC.

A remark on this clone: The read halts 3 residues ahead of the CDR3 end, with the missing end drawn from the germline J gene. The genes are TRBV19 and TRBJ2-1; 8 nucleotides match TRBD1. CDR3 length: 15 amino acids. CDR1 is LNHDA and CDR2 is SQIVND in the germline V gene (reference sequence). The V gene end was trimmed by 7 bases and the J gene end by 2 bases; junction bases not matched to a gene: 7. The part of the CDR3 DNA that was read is TGTGCCAGTACATGGACAGGGAACGCCTACAATGAG. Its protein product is CASTWTGNAYNE. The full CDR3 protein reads CASTWTGNAYNEQFF.

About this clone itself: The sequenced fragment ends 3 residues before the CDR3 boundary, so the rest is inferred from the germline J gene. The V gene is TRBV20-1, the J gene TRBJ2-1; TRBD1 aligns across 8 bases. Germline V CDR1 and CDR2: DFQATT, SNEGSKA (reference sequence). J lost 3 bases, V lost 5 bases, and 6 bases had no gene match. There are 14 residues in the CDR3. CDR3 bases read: TGCAGTGCTCGGCAGGGGGCCGGCTACAATGAG. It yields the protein CSARQGAGYNE. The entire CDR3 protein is CSARQGAGYNEQFF.

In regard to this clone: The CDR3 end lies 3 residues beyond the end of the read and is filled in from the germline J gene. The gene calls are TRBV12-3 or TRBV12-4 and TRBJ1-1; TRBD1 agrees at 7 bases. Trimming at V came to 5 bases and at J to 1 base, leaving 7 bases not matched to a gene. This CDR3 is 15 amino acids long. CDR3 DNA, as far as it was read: TGTGCCAGCAGTGATTGGGACAGAGAGAACACTGAA. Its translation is CASSDWDRENTE. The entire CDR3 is CASSDWDRENTEAFF.